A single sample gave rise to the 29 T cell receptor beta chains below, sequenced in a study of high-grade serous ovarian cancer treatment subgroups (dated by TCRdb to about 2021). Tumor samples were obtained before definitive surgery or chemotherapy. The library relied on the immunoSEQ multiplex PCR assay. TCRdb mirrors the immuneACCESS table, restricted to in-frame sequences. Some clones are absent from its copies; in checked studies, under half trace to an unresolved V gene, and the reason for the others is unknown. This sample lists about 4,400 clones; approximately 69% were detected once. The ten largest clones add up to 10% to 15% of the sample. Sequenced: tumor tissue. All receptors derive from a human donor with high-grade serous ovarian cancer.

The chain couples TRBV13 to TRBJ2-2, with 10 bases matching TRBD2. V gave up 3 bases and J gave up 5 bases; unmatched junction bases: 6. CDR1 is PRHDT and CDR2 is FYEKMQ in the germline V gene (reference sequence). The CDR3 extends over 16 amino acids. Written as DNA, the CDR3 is TGTGCCAGCAGCTTTTCTAGCGGGGGCGGAACCGGGGAGCTGTTTTTT. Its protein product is CASSFSSGGGTGELFF. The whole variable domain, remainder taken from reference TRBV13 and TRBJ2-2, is AAGVIQSPRHLIKEKRETATLKCYPIPRHDTVYWYQQGPGQDPQFLISFYEKMQSDKGSIPDRFSAQQFSDYHSELNMSSLELGDSALYFCASSFSSGGGTGELFFGEGSRLTVL.

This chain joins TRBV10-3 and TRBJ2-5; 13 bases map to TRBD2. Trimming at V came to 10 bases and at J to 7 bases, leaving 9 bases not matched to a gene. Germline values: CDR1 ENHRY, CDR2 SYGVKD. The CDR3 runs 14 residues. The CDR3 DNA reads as TGTGCCACCGGACTAGCGGGGGCCGAGGGGACCCAGTACTTC. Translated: CATGLAGAEGTQYF.

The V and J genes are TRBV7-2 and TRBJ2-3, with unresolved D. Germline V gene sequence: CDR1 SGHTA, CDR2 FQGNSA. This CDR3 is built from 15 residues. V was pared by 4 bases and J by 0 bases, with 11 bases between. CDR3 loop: CASSSPLSSTDTQYF. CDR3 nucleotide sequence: TGTGCCAGCAGCTCCCCGCTATCTAGCACAGATACGCAGTATTTT.

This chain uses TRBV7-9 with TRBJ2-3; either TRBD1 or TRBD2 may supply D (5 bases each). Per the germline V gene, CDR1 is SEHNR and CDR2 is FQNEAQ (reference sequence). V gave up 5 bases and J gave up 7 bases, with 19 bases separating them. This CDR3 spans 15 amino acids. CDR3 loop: CASSRPGTSLHTQYF. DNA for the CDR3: TGTGCCAGCAGCCGCCCCGGGACGTCACTACATACGCAGTATTTT. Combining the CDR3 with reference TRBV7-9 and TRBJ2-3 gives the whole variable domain DTGVSQNPRHKITKRGQNVTFRCDPISEHNRLYWYRQTLGQGPEFLTYFQNEAQLEKSRLLSDRFSAERPKGSFSTLEIQRTEQGDSAMYLCASSRPGTSLHTQYFGPGTRLTVL.

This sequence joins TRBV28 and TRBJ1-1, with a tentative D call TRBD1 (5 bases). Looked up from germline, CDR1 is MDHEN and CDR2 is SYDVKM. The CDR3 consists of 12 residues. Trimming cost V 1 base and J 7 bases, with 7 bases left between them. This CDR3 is CASSLLGDEAFF. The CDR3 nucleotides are TGTGCCAGCAGTTTATTGGGGGATGAAGCTTTCTTT.

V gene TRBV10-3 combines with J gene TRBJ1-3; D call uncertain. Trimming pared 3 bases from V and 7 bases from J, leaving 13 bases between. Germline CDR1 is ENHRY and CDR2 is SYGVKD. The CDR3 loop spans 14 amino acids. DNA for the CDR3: TGTGCCATCAGTGACGGCTTCAACGACAACACCATATATTTT. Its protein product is CAISDGFNDNTIYF.

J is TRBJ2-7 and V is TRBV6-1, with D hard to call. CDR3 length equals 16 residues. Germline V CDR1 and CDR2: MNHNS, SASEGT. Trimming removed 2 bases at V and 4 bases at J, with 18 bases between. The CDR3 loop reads CASSEPGSSLTYEQYV. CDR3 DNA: TGTGCCAGCAGTGAACCTGGATCCTCCCTCACTTACGAGCAGTACGTC.

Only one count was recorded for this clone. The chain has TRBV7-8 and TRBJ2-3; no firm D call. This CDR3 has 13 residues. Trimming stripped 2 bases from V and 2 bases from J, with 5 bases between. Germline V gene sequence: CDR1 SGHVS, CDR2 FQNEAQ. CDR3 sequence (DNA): TGTGCCAGCAGCTTACTTCACACAGATACGCAGTATTTT. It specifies CASSLLHTDTQYF.

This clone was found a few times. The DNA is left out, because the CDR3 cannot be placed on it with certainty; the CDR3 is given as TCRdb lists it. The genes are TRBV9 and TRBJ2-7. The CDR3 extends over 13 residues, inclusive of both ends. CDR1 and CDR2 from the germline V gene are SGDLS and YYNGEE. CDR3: CASSVGEGAPLAV.

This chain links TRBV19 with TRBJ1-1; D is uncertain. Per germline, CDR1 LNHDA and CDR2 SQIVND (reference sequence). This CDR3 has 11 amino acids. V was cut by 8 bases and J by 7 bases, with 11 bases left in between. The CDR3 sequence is CASDRAGEAFF. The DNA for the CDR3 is TGTGCCAGTGATAGAGCGGGTGAAGCTTTCTTT.

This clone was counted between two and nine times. CDR3 residues: CASSLPRQPQHF. The DNA for the CDR3 is TGTGCCAGCAGCTTACCCCGGCAGCCCCAGCATTTT. The chain is built from TRBV7-2 and TRBJ1-5; D gene ambiguous. From germline, CDR1 is SGHTA and CDR2 FQGNSA. This CDR3 comprises 12 residues. V lost 2 bases and J lost 7, with 6 bases in between.

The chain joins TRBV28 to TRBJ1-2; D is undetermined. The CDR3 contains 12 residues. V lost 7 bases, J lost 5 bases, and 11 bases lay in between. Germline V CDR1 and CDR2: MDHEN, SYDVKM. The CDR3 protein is CASTAATYGYTF. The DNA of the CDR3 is TGTGCCAGCACTGCCGCAACTTATGGCTACACCTTC.

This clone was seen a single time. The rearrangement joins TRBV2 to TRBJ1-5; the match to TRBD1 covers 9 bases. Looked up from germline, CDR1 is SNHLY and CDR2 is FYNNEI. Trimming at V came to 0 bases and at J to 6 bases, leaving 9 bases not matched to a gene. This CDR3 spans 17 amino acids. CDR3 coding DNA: TGTGCCAGCAGTGAAGCGCTACAGGGGGCGCATGGTCAGCCCCAGCATTTT. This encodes CASSEALQGAHGQPQHF. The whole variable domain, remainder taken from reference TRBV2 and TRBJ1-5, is EPEVTQTPSHQVTQMGQEVILRCVPISNHLYFYWYRQILGQKVEFLVSFYNNEISEKSEIFDDQFSVERPDGSNFTLKIRSTKLEDSAMYFCASSEALQGAHGQPQHFGDGTRLSIL.

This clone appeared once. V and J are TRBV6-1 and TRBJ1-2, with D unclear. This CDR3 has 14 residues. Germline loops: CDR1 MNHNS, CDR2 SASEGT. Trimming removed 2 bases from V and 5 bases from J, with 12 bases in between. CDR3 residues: CASSEYPGAYGYTF. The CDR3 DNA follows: TGTGCCAGCAGTGAATACCCAGGAGCTTATGGCTACACCTTC.

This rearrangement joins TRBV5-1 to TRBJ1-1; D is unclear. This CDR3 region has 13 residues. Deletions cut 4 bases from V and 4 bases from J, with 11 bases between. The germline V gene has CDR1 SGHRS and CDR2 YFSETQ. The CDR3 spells CASSQQRGTEAFF. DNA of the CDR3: TGCGCCAGCAGCCAACAGCGGGGCACTGAAGCTTTCTTT.

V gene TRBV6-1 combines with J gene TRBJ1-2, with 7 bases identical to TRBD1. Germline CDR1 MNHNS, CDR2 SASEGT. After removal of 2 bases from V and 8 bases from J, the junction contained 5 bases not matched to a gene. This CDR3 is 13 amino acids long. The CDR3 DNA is TGTGCCAGCAGTGAAAACCCGGACAGGGGCTACACCTTC. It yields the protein CASSENPDRGYTF.

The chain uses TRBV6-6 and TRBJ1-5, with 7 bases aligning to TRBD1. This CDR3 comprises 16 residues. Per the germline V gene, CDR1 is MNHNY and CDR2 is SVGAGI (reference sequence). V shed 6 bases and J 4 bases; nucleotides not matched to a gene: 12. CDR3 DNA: TGTGCCAGCAGGACGGGACCGGGACAGACTAATCAGCCCCAGCATTTT. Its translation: CASRTGPGQTNQPQHF.

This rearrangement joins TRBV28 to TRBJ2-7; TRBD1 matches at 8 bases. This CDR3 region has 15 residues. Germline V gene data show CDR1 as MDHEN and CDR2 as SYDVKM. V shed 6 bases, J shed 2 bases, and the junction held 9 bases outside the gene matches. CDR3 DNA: TGTGCCAGCAGCAGTGGGACAGGAACGCCCTACGAGCAGTACGTC. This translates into CASSSGTGTPYEQYV.

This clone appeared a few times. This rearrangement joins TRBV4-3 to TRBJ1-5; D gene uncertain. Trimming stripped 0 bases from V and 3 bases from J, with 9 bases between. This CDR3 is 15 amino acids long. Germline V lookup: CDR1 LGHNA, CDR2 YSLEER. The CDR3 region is CASSQDSQTNQPQHF. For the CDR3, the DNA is TGCGCCAGCAGCCAAGATAGTCAGACCAATCAGCCCCAGCATTTT.

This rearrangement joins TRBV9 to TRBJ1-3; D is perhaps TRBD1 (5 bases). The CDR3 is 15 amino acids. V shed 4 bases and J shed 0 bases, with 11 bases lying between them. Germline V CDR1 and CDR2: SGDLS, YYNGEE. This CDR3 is CASSPGGTSGNTIYF. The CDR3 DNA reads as TGTGCCAGCAGCCCGGGGGGGACCTCTGGAAACACCATATATTTT. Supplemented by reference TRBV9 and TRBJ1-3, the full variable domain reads DSGVTQTPKHLITATGQRVTLRCSPRSGDLSVYWYQQSLDQGLQFLIQYYNGEERAKGNILERFSAQQFPDLHSELNLSSLELGDSALYFCASSPGGTSGNTIYFGEGSWLTVV.

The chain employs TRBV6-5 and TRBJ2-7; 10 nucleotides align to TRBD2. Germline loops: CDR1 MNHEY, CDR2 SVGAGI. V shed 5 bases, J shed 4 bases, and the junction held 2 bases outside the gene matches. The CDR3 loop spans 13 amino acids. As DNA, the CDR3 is TGTGCCAGCAGTCAGCGGGAGGGGTACGAGCAGTACTTC. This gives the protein CASSQREGYEQYF.

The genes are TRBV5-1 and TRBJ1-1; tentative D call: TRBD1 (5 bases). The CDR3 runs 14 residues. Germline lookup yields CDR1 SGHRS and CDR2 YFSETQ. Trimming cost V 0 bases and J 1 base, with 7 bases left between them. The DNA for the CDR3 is TGCGCCAGCAGCTTGGGACAGACGAACACTGAAGCTTTCTTT. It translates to CASSLGQTNTEAFF.

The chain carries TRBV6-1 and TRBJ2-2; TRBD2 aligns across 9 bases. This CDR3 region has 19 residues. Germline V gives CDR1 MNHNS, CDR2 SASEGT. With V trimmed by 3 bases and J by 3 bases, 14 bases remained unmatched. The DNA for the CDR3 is TGTGCCAGCAGTGAGCGGGCGGCGGGGGGGATGTTGGACACCGGGGAGCTGTTTTTT. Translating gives CASSERAAGGMLDTGELFF.

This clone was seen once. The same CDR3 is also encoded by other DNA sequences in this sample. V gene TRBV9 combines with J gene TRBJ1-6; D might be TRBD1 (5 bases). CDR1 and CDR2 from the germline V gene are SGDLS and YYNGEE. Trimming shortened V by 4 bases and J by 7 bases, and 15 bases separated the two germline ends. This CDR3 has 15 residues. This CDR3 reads CASSLTGDGNSPLHF. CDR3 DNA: TGTGCCAGCAGCCTTACAGGCGACGGGAATTCACCCCTCCACTTT.

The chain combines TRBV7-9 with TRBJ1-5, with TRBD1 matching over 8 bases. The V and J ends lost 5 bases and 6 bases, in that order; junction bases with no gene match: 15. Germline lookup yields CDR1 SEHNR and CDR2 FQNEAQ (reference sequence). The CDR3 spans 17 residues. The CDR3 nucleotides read TGTGCCAGCAGCGCATTCCCTCCAGGGGGCCGGAGTCAGCCCCAGCATTTT. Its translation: CASSAFPPGGRSQPQHF.

The CDR3 bases are TGTGCCAGCAGCCAGGATCCGGGGGCCACGCAGTATTTT. Its protein is CASSQDPGATQYF. The chain is built from TRBV4-2 and TRBJ2-3, with D perhaps being TRBD1 or TRBD2 (6 bases each). Germline V CDR1 and CDR2: LGHNA, YNFKEQ. This CDR3 is built from 13 residues. V was pared by 3 bases and J by 9 bases, with 13 bases between.

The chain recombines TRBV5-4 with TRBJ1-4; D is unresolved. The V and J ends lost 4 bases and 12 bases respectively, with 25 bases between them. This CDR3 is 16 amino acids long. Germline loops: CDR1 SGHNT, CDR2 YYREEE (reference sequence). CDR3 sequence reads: CASSAGGMGGRVELFF. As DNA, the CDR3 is TGTGCCAGCAGCGCCGGCGGTATGGGAGGCCGGGTGGAACTGTTTTTT.

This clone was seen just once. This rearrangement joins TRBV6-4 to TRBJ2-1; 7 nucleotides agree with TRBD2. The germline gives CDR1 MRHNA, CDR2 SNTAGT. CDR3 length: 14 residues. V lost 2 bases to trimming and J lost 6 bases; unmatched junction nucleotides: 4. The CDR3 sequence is CASSDSGATNEQFF. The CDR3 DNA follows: TGTGCCAGCAGTGACAGCGGGGCAACCAATGAGCAGTTCTTC.

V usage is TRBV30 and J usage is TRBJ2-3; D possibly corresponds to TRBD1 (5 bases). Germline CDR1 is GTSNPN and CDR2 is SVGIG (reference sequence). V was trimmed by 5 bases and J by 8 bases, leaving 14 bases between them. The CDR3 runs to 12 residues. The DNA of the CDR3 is TGTGCCTGGGATTGGGAAGGGGCTACGCAGTATTTT. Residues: CAWDWEGATQYF.